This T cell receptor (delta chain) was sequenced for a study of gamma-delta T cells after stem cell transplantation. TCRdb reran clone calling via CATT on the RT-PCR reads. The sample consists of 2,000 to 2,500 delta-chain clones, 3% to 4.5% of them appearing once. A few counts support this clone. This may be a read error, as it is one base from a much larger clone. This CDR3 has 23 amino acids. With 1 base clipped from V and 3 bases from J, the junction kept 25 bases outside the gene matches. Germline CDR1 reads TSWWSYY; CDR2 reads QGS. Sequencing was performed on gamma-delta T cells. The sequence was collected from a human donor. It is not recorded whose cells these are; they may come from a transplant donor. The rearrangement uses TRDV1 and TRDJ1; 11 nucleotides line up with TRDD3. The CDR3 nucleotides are TGTGCTCTTGGGGAACCCGAGGGACTTCCCCTAGTTGCCTGGGGGATACCGGCCGATAAACTCATCTTT. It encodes CALGEPEGLPLVAWGIPADKLIF.